These 23 T cell receptor beta chains were all obtained from the same sample, sequenced in a study of blood T cell repertoires in COVID-19. Some clones are missing from TCRdb's copy, which holds only in-frame ones; the method was immunoSEQ multiplex PCR. The repertoire holds 250,000 or so clones, with 85% as singletons. Sequenced: PBMCs or T cells enriched from blood (not recorded which). The receptors were sampled from a woman between 45 and 65 years old who had been exposed to COVID-19.

The chain employs TRBV30 and TRBJ1-2, with TRBD1 matching 8 bases. This CDR3 comprises 14 residues. Germline V gives CDR1 GTSNPN, CDR2 SVGIG (reference sequence). Trimming took 0 bases from V and 7 from J; bases not matched to a gene: 7. CDR3: CAWSVLGQDVGYTF. CDR3 sequence (DNA): TGTGCCTGGAGTGTACTGGGACAGGACGTTGGCTACACCTTC.

CDR3 in DNA: TGTGCCAGCAGCTTACGGTCCGAGTACGAAGCTTTCTTT. This sequence encodes CASSLRSEYEAFF. This chain joins TRBV11-3 and TRBJ1-1; unclear D gene. This CDR3 has 13 amino acids. The V end lost 2 bases, the J end lost 8 bases, and 12 bases lay between the germline ends. In germline, CDR1 is SGHNT, CDR2 YENEEA.

The J gene is TRBJ1-3, the V gene TRBV3-1 (or the pseudogene TRBV3-2); 7 nucleotides align to TRBD1. Trimming took 4 bases from V and 0 from J; bases not matched to a gene: 15. Germline CDR1 LGHDT, CDR2 YNNKEL (reference sequence). CDR3 length: 19 residues. The CDR3 loop reads CASSLQHTGAIYSGNTIYF. CDR3 nucleotides: TGTGCCAGCAGCCTTCAGCATACAGGGGCGATATACTCTGGAAACACCATATATTTT.

The chain employs TRBV11-2 and TRBJ1-1; TRBD1 might be the D (6 bases). V gave up 1 base and J gave up 5 bases, with 14 bases separating them. Germline CDR1 reads SGHAT; CDR2 reads FQNNGV. This CDR3 region has 15 residues. As DNA, the CDR3 is TGTGCCAGCAGCTTAGGATCAGGGGTAGAGACTGAAGCTTTCTTT. This gives the protein CASSLGSGVETEAFF. The variable domain in full, with the rest retrieved from reference TRBV11-2 and TRBJ1-1, is EAGVAQSPRYKIIEKRQSVAFWCNPISGHATLYWYQQILGQGPKLLIQFQNNGVVDDSQLPKDRFSAERLKGVDSTLKIQPAKLEDSAVYLCASSLGSGVETEAFFGQGTRLTVV.

The chain uses TRBV19 and TRBJ1-5; the D gene is possibly TRBD1 (5 bases). The CDR3 is made up of 14 amino acids. Germline CDR1 and CDR2: LNHDA and SQIVND (reference sequence). V lost 8 bases, J lost 6 bases, and 17 bases lay in between. The CDR3 region has the DNA TGTGCCAGTCAGTCCCGTACAGGAGTTCAGCCCCAGCATTTT. It translates to CASQSRTGVQPQHF.

The V and J genes are TRBV27 and TRBJ1-5; D gene unclear. The CDR3 contains 13 residues. V lost 6 bases, J lost 6 bases, and 12 bases lay in between. Germline V gene data show CDR1 as MNHEY and CDR2 as SMNVEV (reference sequence). CDR3 DNA sequence: TGTGCCAGCAGAAGGGTCGCGGGTCAGCCCCAGCATTTT. This codes for CASRRVAGQPQHF.

The gene calls are TRBV19 and TRBJ1-4; no clear D. The V and J ends lost 6 bases and 7 bases respectively, with 9 bases between them. This CDR3 has 12 residues. Per germline, CDR1 LNHDA and CDR2 SQIVND (reference sequence). The CDR3, as DNA: TGTGCCAGTAGCCCAGGCTCTGAAAAACTGTTTTTT. As protein: CASSPGSEKLFF.

V is TRBV12-1 and J is TRBJ1-4; TRBD1, the table's D call, was not compared with the DNA. TRBV12-1 is designated a pseudogene. The length of the CDR3 is 14 residues. CDR3 region: CASKGISTNEKLFF. DNA of the CDR3: TGTGCCAGCAAGGGGATTAGTACTAATGAAAAACTGTTTTTT.

This clone was picked up a small number of times. The chain combines TRBV19 with TRBJ1-6, with D uncertain. The CDR3 is 15 residues long. Between the trimmed V and J ends, which lost 0 bases and 5 bases, there was a span of 8 bases. The germline V gene encodes CDR1 LNHDA and CDR2 SQIVND (reference sequence). The CDR3 is CASSIDPRNNSPLHF. The DNA of the CDR3 is TGTGCCAGTAGTATAGATCCGCGGAATAATTCACCCCTCCACTTT.

The J gene is TRBJ2-1, the V gene TRBV7-9; 8 bases align to TRBD1. The CDR3 spans 15 residues. Germline V CDR1 and CDR2: SEHNR, FQNEAQ (reference sequence). With 1 base clipped from V and 5 bases from J, the junction kept 4 bases outside the gene matches. CDR3 in DNA: TGTGCCAGCAGCTTAGGAGGGACAGGTAACAATGAGCAGTTCTTC. It encodes CASSLGGTGNNEQFF.

V usage is TRBV14 and J usage is TRBJ1-1, with 8 bases that match TRBD1. The CDR3 contains 14 residues. Germline CDR1 is SGHDN and CDR2 is FVKESK. Trimming cost V 1 base and J 4 bases; bases outside gene matches: 2. The CDR3 protein is CASSQARGRTEAFF. In nucleotides, the CDR3 is TGTGCCAGCAGCCAAGCCAGGGGGCGCACTGAAGCTTTCTTT.

The V gene is TRBV6-2 or TRBV6-3, the J gene TRBJ1-3, with 8 bases fitting TRBD1. The germline gives CDR1 MNHEY, CDR2 SVGEGT. The CDR3 is 16 residues long. V lost 5 bases and J lost 0; bases outside the gene matches: 6. The CDR3 nucleotides are TGTGCCAGCAGTCGGACAGGGCTCCCCTCTGGAAACACCATATATTTT. It yields the protein CASSRTGLPSGNTIYF.

This chain links TRBV18 with TRBJ1-4; tentative D call: TRBD1 (5 bases). This CDR3 spans 17 amino acids. V shed 1 base and J shed 0 bases, with 12 bases lying between them. CDR1 and CDR2 from the germline V gene are KGHSH and LQKENI. The CDR3 DNA reads TGTGCCAGCTCACCACGCGGGACTCTGTCAACTAATGAAAAACTGTTTTTT. Translation gives CASSPRGTLSTNEKLFF. Variable domain in full (rest from reference TRBV18 and TRBJ1-4): NAGVMQNPRHLVRRRGQEARLRCSPMKGHSHVYWYRQLPEEGLKFMVYLQKENIIDESGMPKERFSAEFPKEGPSILRIQQVVRGDSAAYFCASSPRGTLSTNEKLFFGSGTQLSVL.

CDR3 in DNA: TGTGCCAGCAGCGCAGACGGGACAAAGCATCAGCCCCAGCATTTT. Translating gives CASSADGTKHQPQHF. The rearrangement links TRBV7-9 to TRBJ1-5, with D perhaps matching TRBD1 (6 bases). Germline V gene sequence: CDR1 SEHNR, CDR2 FQNEAQ (reference sequence). V shed 5 bases and J shed 5 bases, with 16 bases lying between them. The length of the CDR3 is 15 residues.

This chain connects TRBV18 to TRBJ1-6; D not resolved. V was shortened by 9 bases and J by 5 bases, with 17 bases between the two germline ends. The CDR3 extends over 15 amino acids. In germline, CDR1 is KGHSH, CDR2 LQKENI. The CDR3 region has the DNA TGTGCCAGTCAAAACCTCGCACAGAATAATTCACCCCTCCACTTT. Translating it yields CASQNLAQNNSPLHF. Drawing the rest from reference TRBV18 and TRBJ1-6, the complete variable domain is NAGVMQNPRHLVRRRGQEARLRCSPMKGHSHVYWYRQLPEEGLKFMVYLQKENIIDESGMPKERFSAEFPKEGPSILRIQQVVRGDSAAYFCASQNLAQNNSPLHFGNGTRLTVT.

The gene calls are TRBV10-3 and TRBJ1-2; TRBD1 matches 10 bases. Germline CDR1 ENHRY, CDR2 SYGVKD. V trimming: 6 bases; J trimming: 0 bases; junction bases outside the gene matches: 10. The length of the CDR3 is 17 residues. The CDR3 region has the DNA TGTGCCATCAGCGGACGGCCCGGGACAGGGGCTAACTATGGCTACACCTTC. As protein: CAISGRPGTGANYGYTF.

The chain combines TRBV5-4 with TRBJ1-2, with D maybe TRBD1 (6 bases). Between the trimmed V and J ends, which lost 5 bases and 7 bases, there was a span of 21 bases. The germline V gene encodes CDR1 SGHNT and CDR2 YYREEE (reference sequence). The CDR3 totals 15 residues. The CDR3 spells CASSPGTKGTSGYTF. CDR3 coding DNA: TGTGCCAGCAGTCCCGGGACAAAGGGGACCAGTGGCTACACCTTC.

The chain uses TRBV5-1 and TRBJ2-5; D is perhaps TRBD2 (7 bases). The CDR3 is made up of 16 amino acids. The ends were cut back, 2 bases at V and 2 bases at J, with 16 bases in the middle. CDR1 and CDR2 from the germline V gene are SGHRS and YFSETQ. This CDR3 reads CASSFQGGVRQETQYF. CDR3 DNA sequence: TGCGCCAGCAGCTTTCAAGGGGGGGTGCGGCAAGAGACCCAGTACTTC.

The CDR3 region is CASSFRTGRGNSGANVLTF. DNA of the CDR3: TGTGCCAGCAGTTTTCGGACGGGGCGGGGGAACTCTGGGGCCAACGTCCTGACTTTC. V gene TRBV5-4 combines with J gene TRBJ2-6, with 7 bases matching TRBD2. The CDR3 runs to 19 residues. J gave up 0 bases and V 5 bases, and 14 bases lay outside the gene matches. Germline CDR1 is SGHNT and CDR2 is YYREEE (reference sequence).

The chain carries TRBV2 and TRBJ1-4; the D gene is possibly TRBD1 (6 bases). The CDR3 contains 15 residues. Germline CDR1 and CDR2: SNHLY and FYNNEI. V lost 2 bases, J lost 6 bases, and 13 bases lay in between. The CDR3 here is CASSEFGAGDEKLFF. The DNA for the CDR3 is TGTGCCAGCAGTGAATTTGGGGCAGGGGATGAAAAACTGTTTTTT.

This clone came up a few times. CDR3 nucleotides: TGCGCCAGTTCATGGAGGGACTTCACAGATACGCAGTATTTT. Translation gives CASSWRDFTDTQYF. This sequence joins TRBV5-1 and TRBJ2-3, with a possible D match to TRBD2 (6 bases). The CDR3 is 14 amino acids. V shed 8 bases and J shed 2 bases, with 15 bases lying between them. Germline V lookup: CDR1 SGHRS, CDR2 YFSETQ.

J is TRBJ1-2 and V is TRBV5-1; no firm D call. The germline CDR1 and CDR2 sequences are SGHRS and YFSETQ. The CDR3 covers 19 residues. The V end lost 4 bases, the J end lost 1 base, and 26 bases lay between the germline ends. CDR3 amino acids: CASSIPAPGPSSHNYGYTF. The CDR3 bases are TGCGCCAGCAGCATACCGGCGCCAGGCCCCTCTTCCCATAACTATGGCTACACCTTC.

The chain has TRBV14 and TRBJ1-2; D is ambiguous. This CDR3 has 15 residues. Germline CDR1 reads SGHDN; CDR2 reads FVKESK. Trimming stripped 0 bases from V and 4 bases from J, with 12 bases between. Here the CDR3 reads CASSQDRLPGYGYTF. As DNA, the CDR3 is TGTGCCAGCAGCCAAGATAGACTTCCCGGCTATGGCTACACCTTC.